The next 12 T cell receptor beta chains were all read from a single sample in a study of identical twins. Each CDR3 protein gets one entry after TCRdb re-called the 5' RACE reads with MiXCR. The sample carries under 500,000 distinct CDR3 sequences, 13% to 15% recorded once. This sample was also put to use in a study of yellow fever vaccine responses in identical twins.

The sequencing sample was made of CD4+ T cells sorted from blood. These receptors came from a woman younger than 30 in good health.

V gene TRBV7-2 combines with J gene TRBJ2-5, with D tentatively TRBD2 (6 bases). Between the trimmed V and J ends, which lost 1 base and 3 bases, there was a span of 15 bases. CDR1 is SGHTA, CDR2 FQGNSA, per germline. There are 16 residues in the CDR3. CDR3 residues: CASSLVGGGGKETQYF. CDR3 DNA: TGTGCCAGCAGCTTAGTGGGAGGCGGAGGTAAAGAGACCCAGTACTTC.

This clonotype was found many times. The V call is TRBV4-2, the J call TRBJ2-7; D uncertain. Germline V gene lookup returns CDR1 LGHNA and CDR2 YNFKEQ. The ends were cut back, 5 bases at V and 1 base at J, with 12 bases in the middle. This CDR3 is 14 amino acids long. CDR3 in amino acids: CASSRVSDSYEQYF. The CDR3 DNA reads TGTGCCAGCAGCAGGGTTTCCGATTCCTACGAGCAGTACTTC.

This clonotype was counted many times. CDR3 sequence reads: CASSLVGTTSQETQYF. CDR3 in DNA: TGTGCCAGCAGCTTGGTAGGGACAACCTCCCAAGAGACCCAGTACTTC. The gene calls are TRBV5-6 and TRBJ2-5; tentative D call: TRBD1 (6 bases). The CDR3 contains 16 residues. V was clipped by 0 bases and J by 1 base, with 13 bases between them. The germline V gene encodes CDR1 SGHDT and CDR2 YYEEEE.

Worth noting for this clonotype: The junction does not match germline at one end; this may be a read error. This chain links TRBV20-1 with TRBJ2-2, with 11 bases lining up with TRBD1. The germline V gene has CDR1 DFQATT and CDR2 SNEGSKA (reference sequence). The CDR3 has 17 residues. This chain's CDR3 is CCARGRAGTGGTGELFF. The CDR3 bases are TGCTGTGCTAGAGGGCGTGCAGGGACAGGGGGGACCGGGGAGCTGTTTTTT.

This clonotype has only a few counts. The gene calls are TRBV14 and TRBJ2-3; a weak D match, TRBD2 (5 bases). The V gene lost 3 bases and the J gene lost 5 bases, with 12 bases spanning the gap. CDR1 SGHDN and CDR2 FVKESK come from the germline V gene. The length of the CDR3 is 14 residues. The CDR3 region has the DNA TGTGCCAGCAGCCAGAGCGGAAGAGGAGATACGCAGTATTTT. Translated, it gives CASSQSGRGDTQYF.

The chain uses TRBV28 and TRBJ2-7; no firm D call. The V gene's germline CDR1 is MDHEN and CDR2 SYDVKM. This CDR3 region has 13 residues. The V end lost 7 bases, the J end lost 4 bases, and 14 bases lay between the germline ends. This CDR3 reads CASNGPLRYEQYF. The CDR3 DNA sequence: TGTGCCAGCAATGGGCCCCTTAGATACGAGCAGTACTTC.

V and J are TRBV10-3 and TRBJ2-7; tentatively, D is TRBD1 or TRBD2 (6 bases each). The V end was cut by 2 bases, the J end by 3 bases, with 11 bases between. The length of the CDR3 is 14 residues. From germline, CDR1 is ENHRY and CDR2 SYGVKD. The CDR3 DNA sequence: TGTGCCATCAGTGAGACCGGAGGGGGCTACGAGCAGTACTTC. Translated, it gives CAISETGGGYEQYF.

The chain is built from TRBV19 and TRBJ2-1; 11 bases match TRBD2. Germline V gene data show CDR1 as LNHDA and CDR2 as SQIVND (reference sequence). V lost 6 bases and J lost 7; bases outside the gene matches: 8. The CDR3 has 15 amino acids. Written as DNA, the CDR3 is TGTGCCAGTAGAAAGGGACTAGCGGAAATTAATGAGCAGTTCTTC. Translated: CASRKGLAEINEQFF.

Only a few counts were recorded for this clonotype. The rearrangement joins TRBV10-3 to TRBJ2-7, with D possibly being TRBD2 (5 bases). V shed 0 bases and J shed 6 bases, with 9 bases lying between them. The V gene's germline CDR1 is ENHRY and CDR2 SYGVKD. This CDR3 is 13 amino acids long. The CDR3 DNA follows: TGTGCCATCAGTGAGTCTGGCGGGTCCGAGCAGTACTTC. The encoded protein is CAISESGGSEQYF.

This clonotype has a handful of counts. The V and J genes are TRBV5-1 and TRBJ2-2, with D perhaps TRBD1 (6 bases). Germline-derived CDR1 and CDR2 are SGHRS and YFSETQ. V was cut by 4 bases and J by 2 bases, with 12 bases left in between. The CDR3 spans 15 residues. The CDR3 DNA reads TGCGCCAGCAGCATCCGACAGGATAACACCGGGGAGCTGTTTTTT. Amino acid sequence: CASSIRQDNTGELFF.

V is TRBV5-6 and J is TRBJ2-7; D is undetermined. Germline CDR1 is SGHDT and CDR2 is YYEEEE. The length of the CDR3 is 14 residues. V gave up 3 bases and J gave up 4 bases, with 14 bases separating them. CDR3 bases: TGTGCCAGCAGCTCCCCCCGGACGCTATACGAGCAGTACTTC. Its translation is CASSSPRTLYEQYF.

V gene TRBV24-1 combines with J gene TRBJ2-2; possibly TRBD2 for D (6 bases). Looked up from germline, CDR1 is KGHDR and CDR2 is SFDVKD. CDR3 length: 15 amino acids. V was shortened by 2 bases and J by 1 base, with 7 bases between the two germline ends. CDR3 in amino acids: CATSDYGRNTGELFF. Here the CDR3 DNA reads TGTGCCACCAGTGATTACGGGAGGAACACCGGGGAGCTGTTTTTT.